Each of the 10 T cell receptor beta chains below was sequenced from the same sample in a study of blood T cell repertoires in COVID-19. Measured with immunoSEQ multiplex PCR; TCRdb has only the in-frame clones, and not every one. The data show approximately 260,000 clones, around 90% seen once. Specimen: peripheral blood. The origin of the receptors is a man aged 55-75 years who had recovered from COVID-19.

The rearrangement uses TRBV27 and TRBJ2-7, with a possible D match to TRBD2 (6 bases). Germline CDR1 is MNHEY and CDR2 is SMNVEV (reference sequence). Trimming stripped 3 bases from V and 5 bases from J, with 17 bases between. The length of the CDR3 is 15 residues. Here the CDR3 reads CASSFSGRIWDEQYF. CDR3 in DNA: TGTGCCAGCAGTTTTTCAGGGAGGATTTGGGACGAGCAGTACTTC.

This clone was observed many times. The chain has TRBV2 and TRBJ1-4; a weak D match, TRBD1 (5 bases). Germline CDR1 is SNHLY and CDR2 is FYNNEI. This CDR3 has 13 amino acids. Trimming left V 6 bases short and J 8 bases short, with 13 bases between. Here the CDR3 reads CASRGQIGEKLFF. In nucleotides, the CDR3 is TGTGCCAGCAGGGGGCAAATTGGGGAAAAACTGTTTTTT.

The CDR3: CASRTELNTGELFF. The CDR3 nucleotides are TGTGCCTCCCGGACAGAATTGAACACCGGGGAGCTGTTTTTT. This chain links TRBV5-6 with TRBJ2-2; TRBD1 is a possible D gene (6 bases). Germline V gene sequence: CDR1 SGHDT, CDR2 YYEEEE. V was cut by 10 bases and J by 1 base, with 14 bases left in between. The CDR3 length is 14 residues.

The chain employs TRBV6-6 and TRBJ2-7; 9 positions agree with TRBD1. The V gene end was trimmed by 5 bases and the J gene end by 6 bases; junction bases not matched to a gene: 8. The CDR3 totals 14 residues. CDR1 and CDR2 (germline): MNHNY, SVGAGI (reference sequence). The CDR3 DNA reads TGTGCCAGCAGTACCGGGACAGGGTTCGGCGAGCAGTACTTC. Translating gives CASSTGTGFGEQYF.

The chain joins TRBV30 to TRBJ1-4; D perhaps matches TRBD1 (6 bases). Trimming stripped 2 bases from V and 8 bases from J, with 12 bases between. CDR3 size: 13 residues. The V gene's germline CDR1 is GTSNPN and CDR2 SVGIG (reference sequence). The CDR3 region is CAWSRPGDEKLFF. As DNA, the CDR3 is TGTGCCTGGAGTAGGCCAGGGGACGAAAAACTGTTTTTT.

CDR3 sequence (DNA): TGCGCCAGCAGTCAATCCGGAAGACAGGGGCATCAGCCCCAGCATTTT. This gives the protein CASSQSGRQGHQPQHF. The chain employs TRBV23-1 and TRBJ1-5; 8 nucleotides match TRBD1. TRBV23-1 is given ORF status, its function remaining uncertain. The length of the CDR3 is 16 residues. V dropped 0 bases and J dropped 5; count of bases not matched to a gene: 6.

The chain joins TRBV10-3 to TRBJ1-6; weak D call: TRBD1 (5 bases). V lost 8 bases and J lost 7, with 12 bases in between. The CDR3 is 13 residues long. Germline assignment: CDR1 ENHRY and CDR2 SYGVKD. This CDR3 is CAILGQKNSPLHF. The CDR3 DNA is TGTGCCATCCTGGGGCAGAAAAATTCACCCCTCCACTTT.

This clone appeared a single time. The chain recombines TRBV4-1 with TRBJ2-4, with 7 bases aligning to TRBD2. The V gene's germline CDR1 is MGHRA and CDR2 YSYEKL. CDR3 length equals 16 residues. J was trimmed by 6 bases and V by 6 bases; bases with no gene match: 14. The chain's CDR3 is CASSMGGGRPGNIQYF. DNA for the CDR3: TGCGCCAGCAGTATGGGGGGGGGAAGGCCAGGAAACATTCAGTACTTC.

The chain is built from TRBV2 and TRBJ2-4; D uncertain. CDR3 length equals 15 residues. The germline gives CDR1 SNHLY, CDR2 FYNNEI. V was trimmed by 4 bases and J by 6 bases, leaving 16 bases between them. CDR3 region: CASSGISGQLNIQYF. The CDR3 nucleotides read TGTGCCAGCAGTGGAATTAGTGGGCAGTTAAACATTCAGTACTTC.

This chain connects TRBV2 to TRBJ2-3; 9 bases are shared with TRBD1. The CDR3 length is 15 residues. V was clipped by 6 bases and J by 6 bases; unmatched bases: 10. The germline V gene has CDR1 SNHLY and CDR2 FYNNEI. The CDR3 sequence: CASREEDRGWDTQYF. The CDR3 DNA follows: TGTGCCAGCAGGGAGGAGGACAGGGGATGGGATACGCAGTATTTT.